The 10 T cell receptor beta chains presented below share a single source sample, sequenced in a study of shared clonotypes between healthy human individuals. Naive CD8 populations comprised CD45RO-negative cells positively selected for CCR7, excluding terminally differentiated effector memory CD45RA+ cells. TCRdb's table, derived via immunoSEQ multiplex PCR, lists solely in-frame clones and lacks some. The profile shows hundreds of thousands of clones, 90% to 95% of them singletons. Specimen: naive CD8+ T cells sorted from blood. The receptor source for this set is a man aged 25 to 40 in good health.

The rearrangement uses TRBV28 and TRBJ2-1, with D unresolved. The V end lost 8 bases, the J end lost 0 bases, and 5 bases lay between the germline ends. Germline CDR1 and CDR2: MDHEN and SYDVKM. The CDR3 has 12 amino acids. CDR3 region: CASQSSYNEQFF. The CDR3 DNA is TGTGCCAGCCAAAGCTCCTACAATGAGCAGTTCTTC.

This clone is a singleton in its sample. The chain is built from TRBV6-1 and TRBJ2-5; TRBD1 aligns across 9 bases. Per germline, CDR1 MNHNS and CDR2 SASEGT. There are 14 residues in the CDR3. J was trimmed by 3 bases and V by 4 bases; bases with no gene match: 3. The CDR3 region has the DNA TGTGCCAGCAGTGCCTGGACAGGGGAAGAGACCCAGTACTTC. As protein: CASSAWTGEETQYF.

This chain uses TRBV30 with TRBJ2-7, with unresolved D. This CDR3 spans 13 amino acids. CDR1 GTSNPN and CDR2 SVGIG come from the germline V gene (reference sequence). V was trimmed by 7 bases and J by 3 bases, leaving 16 bases between them. This CDR3 is CAFAPGNLYEQYF. The CDR3 coding sequence is TGTGCCTTTGCACCGGGCAACCTCTACGAGCAGTACTTC.

This chain joins TRBV11-2 and TRBJ2-5; TRBD1 matches at 11 bases. There are 17 residues in the CDR3. V lost 0 bases and J lost 2; bases outside the gene matches: 5. CDR1 is SGHAT, CDR2 FQNNGV, per germline. The CDR3 coding sequence is TGTGCCAGCAGCTTAGATTATTGGGACAGGGGGCAAGAGACCCAGTACTTC. Translation gives CASSLDYWDRGQETQYF. Looking up the rest from reference TRBV11-2 and TRBJ2-5 gives the full variable domain: EAGVAQSPRYKIIEKRQSVAFWCNPISGHATLYWYQQILGQGPKLLIQFQNNGVVDDSQLPKDRFSAERLKGVDSTLKIQPAKLEDSAVYLCASSLDYWDRGQETQYFGPGTRLLVL.

This clone was picked up one time. J is TRBJ2-7 and V is TRBV15; D is uncertain. The germline gives CDR1 LNHNV, CDR2 YYDKDF (reference sequence). This CDR3 has 15 residues. V was pared by 3 bases and J by 7 bases, with 19 bases between. This chain's CDR3 is CATSSPLRGVDEQYF. DNA of the CDR3: TGTGCCACCAGCAGCCCCCTTCGTGGGGTCGATGAGCAGTACTTC.

The CDR3 DNA follows: TGTGCCAGCAGTCTTGGGACAGGGGCCGGCGGGGAGCAGTTCTTC. Its protein is CASSLGTGAGGEQFF. The V gene is TRBV6-4, the J gene TRBJ2-1; 10 bases match TRBD1. Germline V gene data show CDR1 as MRHNA and CDR2 as SNTAGT. J was trimmed by 10 bases and V by 5 bases; bases with no gene match: 11. The CDR3 has 15 amino acids.

CDR3 sequence (DNA): TGTGCCAGCAGTGGAGAACTACAGGGGGCGGTCACTGAAGCTTTCTTT. It is translated as CASSGELQGAVTEAFF. V and J are TRBV6-1 and TRBJ1-1; 9 bases map to TRBD1. Germline CDR1 and CDR2: MNHNS and SASEGT. Trimming took 4 bases from V and 4 from J; bases not matched to a gene: 10. The CDR3 has 16 amino acids.

The chain joins TRBV28 to TRBJ1-5; TRBD1 matches at 8 bases. Germline V lookup: CDR1 MDHEN, CDR2 SYDVKM. After removal of 3 bases from V and 4 bases from J, the junction contained 17 bases not matched to a gene. The CDR3 length is 19 residues. The CDR3 here is CASSFAPRDRLWLNQPQHF. CDR3 DNA sequence: TGTGCCAGCAGTTTCGCCCCCAGGGACAGGCTTTGGCTGAATCAGCCCCAGCATTTT. The whole variable domain, remainder taken from reference TRBV28 and TRBJ1-5, is DVKVTQSSRYLVKRTGEKVFLECVQDMDHENMFWYRQDPGLGLRLIYFSYDVKMKEKGDIPEGYSVSREKKERFSLILESASTNQTSMYLCASSFAPRDRLWLNQPQHFGDGTRLSIL.

Concerning this clone: Other DNA sequences in this sample translate to the same CDR3. This sequence joins TRBV6-1 and TRBJ2-7, with 8 bases matching TRBD1. Germline CDR1 reads MNHNS; CDR2 reads SASEGT. The CDR3 is made up of 15 amino acids. The J segment lost 1 base and the V segment lost 3 bases, leaving 5 bases of the junction unmatched. The DNA of the CDR3 is TGTGCCAGCAGTGAGGGGCAGGGGGCGTCCTACGAGCAGTACTTC. This codes for CASSEGQGASYEQYF.

This clone was counted once. The genes are TRBV7-2 and TRBJ2-7; a possible D gene is TRBD2 (5 bases). Trimming pared 2 bases from V and 5 bases from J, leaving 16 bases between. This CDR3 spans 15 amino acids. Germline lookup yields CDR1 SGHTA and CDR2 FQGNSA. CDR3 bases: TGTGCCAGCAGCTTAATAGCGTCCCTGAGGAACGAGCAGTACTTC. Protein: CASSLIASLRNEQYF.